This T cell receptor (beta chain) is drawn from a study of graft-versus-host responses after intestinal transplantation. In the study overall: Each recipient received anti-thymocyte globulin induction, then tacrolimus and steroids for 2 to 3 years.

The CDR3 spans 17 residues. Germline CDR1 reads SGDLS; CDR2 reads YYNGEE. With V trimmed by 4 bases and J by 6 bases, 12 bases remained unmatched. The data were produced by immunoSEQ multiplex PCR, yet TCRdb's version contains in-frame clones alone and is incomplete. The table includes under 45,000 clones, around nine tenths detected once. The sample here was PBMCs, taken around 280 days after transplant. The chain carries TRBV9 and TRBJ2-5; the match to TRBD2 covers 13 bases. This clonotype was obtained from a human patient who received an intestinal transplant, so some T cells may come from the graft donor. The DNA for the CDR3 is TGTGCCAGCAGCCCCGGGACTAGCGGGGAAGGGGAGAAGACCCAGTACTTC. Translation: CASSPGTSGEGEKTQYF. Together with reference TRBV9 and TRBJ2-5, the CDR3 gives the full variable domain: DSGVTQTPKHLITATGQRVTLRCSPRSGDLSVYWYQQSLDQGLQFLIQYYNGEERAKGNILERFSAQQFPDLHSELNLSSLELGDSALYFCASSPGTSGEGEKTQYFGPGTRLLVL.